A selection of T cell receptor beta chains follows, all from one sample in a study of TIL therapy for anti-PD-1-resistant metastatic lung cancer. Clones were sequenced by immunoSEQ multiplex PCR, and TCRdb holds only the in-frame ones, with some missing. The sample includes approximately 45,000 clones, approximately 79% of them seen just once. Sequencing was performed on blood, taken at baseline. The receptors originated from a man aged 65-85 years with non-small cell lung cancer. Each CDR3 is given with its conserved first and last residue. Each record gives: J gene, D gene, clone size, V gene, CDR3 protein, CDR3 DNA. The D gene is left open where the match is weak. Size is omitted from some rows. Given values are once, few, many or a class for expanded clones.

J: TRBJ2-5
D: TRBD2
size: NA
V: TRBV7-3
CDR3: CASSPGTSGLLQETQYF
DNA: TGTGCCAGCAGCCCCGGGACTAGCGGCCTTCTCCAAGAGACCCAGTACTTC

J: TRBJ2-7
D: TRBD2
size: NA
V: TRBV18
CDR3: CASSPTSGINEQYF
DNA: TGTGCCAGCTCACCGACTAGCGGGATCAACGAGCAGTACTTC

J: TRBJ1-1
D: NA
size: NA
V: TRBV5-6
CDR3: CASSLRQVRGTEAFF
DNA: TGTGCCAGCAGCTTGAGACAAGTGAGGGGGACTGAAGCTTTCTTT

J: TRBJ2-1
D: TRBD2
size: NA
V: TRBV11-2
CDR3: CASNPGLAGGGGNEQFF
DNA: TGTGCCAGCAATCCGGGACTAGCGGGAGGGGGAGGCAATGAGCAGTTCTTC

J: TRBJ2-7
D: NA
size: NA
V: TRBV28
CDR3: CASTSNGAGAYEQYF
DNA: TGTGCCAGCACCTCGAATGGGGCAGGGGCCTACGAGCAGTACTTC

J: TRBJ1-2
D: TRBD1
size: NA
V: TRBV5-4
CDR3: CASSLSGQGGNYGYTF
DNA: TGTGCCAGCAGCTTGTCGGGACAGGGGGGAAACTATGGCTACACCTTC

J: TRBJ1-6
D: NA
size: NA
V: TRBV7-2
CDR3: CASSLASGANLALHF
DNA: TGTGCCAGCAGCTTAGCCTCGGGGGCTAATTTGGCCCTCCACTTT

J: TRBJ1-4
D: NA
size: NA
V: TRBV15
CDR3: CATSRDLGGPNEKLFF
DNA: TGTGCCACCAGCAGAGATCTAGGCGGCCCTAATGAAAAACTGTTTTTT

J: TRBJ1-5
D: NA
size: NA
V: TRBV28
CDR3: CASSNGIVGAFSNQPQHF
DNA: TGTGCCAGCTCAAATGGGATAGTGGGGGCGTTTAGCAATCAGCCCCAGCATTTT

J: TRBJ2-3
D: NA
size: NA
V: TRBV19
CDR3: CASRGQTDTQYF
DNA: TGTGCCAGTAGGGGACAAACAGATACGCAGTATTTT

J: TRBJ2-1
D: NA
size: NA
V: TRBV5-4
CDR3: CATAGSGAYNEQFF
DNA: TGTGCCACCGCGGGTAGCGGCGCCTACAATGAGCAGTTCTTC

J: TRBJ2-3
D: NA
size: few
V: TRBV15
CDR3: CATSRDVGFDTQYF
DNA: TGTGCCACCAGCAGAGATGTAGGTTTTGATACGCAGTATTTT

J: TRBJ1-2
D: NA
size: NA
V: TRBV28
CDR3: CASSRTVVGVYTF
DNA: TGTGCCAGCAGCAGAACAGTGGTTGGAGTCTACACCTTC

J: TRBJ1-5
D: NA
size: NA
V: TRBV6-1
CDR3: CASSEARWESNQPQHF
DNA: TGTGCCAGCAGTGAAGCGCGGTGGGAAAGCAATCAGCCCCAGCATTTT

J: TRBJ2-2
D: TRBD1
size: NA
V: TRBV6-4
CDR3: CASSDTGDISTGELFF
DNA: TGTGCCAGCAGTGACACAGGGGACATTTCCACCGGGGAGCTGTTTTTT

J: TRBJ2-3
D: TRBD1
size: few
V: TRBV5-1
CDR3: CASSAATGTGVGDTQYF
DNA: TGCGCCAGCAGCGCGGCAACCGGGACAGGGGTGGGAGATACGCAGTATTTT

J: TRBJ1-2
D: TRBD1
size: NA
V: TRBV7-8
CDR3: CASSLAGTGLGGYTF
DNA: TGTGCCAGCAGCTTAGCAGGGACAGGGCTGGGAGGCTACACCTTC

J: TRBJ1-4
D: TRBD1
size: NA
V: TRBV6-5
CDR3: CASSYRGQGSEKLFF
DNA: TGTGCCAGCAGTTACCGGGGACAGGGGAGTGAAAAACTGTTTTTT

J: TRBJ1-4
D: TRBD1
size: NA
V: TRBV6-1
CDR3: CASRTTGGNEKLFF
DNA: TGTGCCAGCAGAACTACAGGGGGCAATGAAAAACTGTTTTTT

J: TRBJ1-1
D: TRBD1
size: NA
V: TRBV7-9
CDR3: CASSLVRTGEAEAFF
DNA: TGTGCCAGCAGCTTAGTCCGGACAGGGGAGGCTGAAGCTTTCTTT

J: TRBJ2-7
D: NA
size: NA
V: TRBV18
CDR3: CASSRDSTYEQYF
DNA: TGTGCCAGCTCACGAGACTCCACCTACGAGCAGTACTTC

J: TRBJ2-7
D: TRBD2
size: NA
V: TRBV7-3
CDR3: CASSTIGGSSYEQYF
DNA: TGTGCCAGCAGCACAATCGGGGGGAGCTCCTACGAGCAGTACTTC

J: TRBJ2-3
D: NA
size: NA
V: TRBV27
CDR3: CASSLADTQYF
DNA: TGTGCCAGCAGTTTAGCTGATACGCAGTATTTT

J: TRBJ1-6
D: NA
size: NA
V: TRBV27
CDR3: CASSLTQSSYNSPLHF
DNA: TGTGCCAGCAGTCTGACTCAAAGCTCCTATAATTCACCCCTCCACTTT

J: TRBJ1-1
D: NA
size: NA
V: TRBV28
CDR3: CASSSFGSNTEAFF
DNA: TGTGCCAGCAGTAGCTTTGGGAGTAACACTGAAGCTTTCTTT

J: TRBJ2-1
D: TRBD2
size: NA
V: TRBV9
CDR3: CASSVQAGGYNEQFF
DNA: TGTGCCAGCAGCGTTCAAGCGGGAGGGTACAATGAGCAGTTCTTC

J: TRBJ2-5
D: TRBD1
size: NA
V: TRBV7-9
CDR3: CASSQGAKETQYF
DNA: TGTGCCAGCAGTCAGGGGGCGAAAGAGACCCAGTACTTC

J: TRBJ2-3
D: TRBD2
size: NA
V: TRBV6-1
CDR3: CAGSNSGRTDTQYF
DNA: TGTGCCGGCTCCAATAGCGGGAGAACAGATACGCAGTATTTT

J: TRBJ1-4
D: NA
size: once
V: TRBV7-3
CDR3: CASSLDRREKLFF
DNA: TGTGCCAGCAGCTTAGATCGTCGTGAAAAACTGTTTTTT

J: TRBJ1-6
D: NA
size: few
V: TRBV2
CDR3: CASRLENSPLHF
DNA: TGTGCCAGCAGGCTGGAAAATTCACCCCTCCACTTT

J: TRBJ2-7
D: NA
size: NA
V: TRBV5-6
CDR3: CASSPQQAHYEQYF
DNA: TGTGCCAGCAGCCCTCAGCAGGCTCACTACGAGCAGTACTTC